This record looks at one TCR beta chain sequence and its context. This entry is derived from a study of early stage breast cancer tumors. The overall study: The ER+/PR+/HER2- tumors included fewer than ten ductal and four lobular carcinomas.

Each sample had two DNA replicates, roughly 0.48 ug blood or about 1.5 ug tissue. Clones were read by immunoSEQ multiplex PCR, and TCRdb kept only the in-frame ones, dropping some. The table has 35,000 to 45,000 clones, roughly 70% seen once. Trimming at V came to 6 bases and at J to 6 bases, leaving 8 bases not matched to a gene. The germline V gene encodes CDR1 MNHNS and CDR2 SASEGT. The CDR3 loop spans 14 amino acids. The sequence was obtained from a person in their sixties with breast cancer. The sample consisted of blood. The J gene is TRBJ2-7, the V gene TRBV6-1; 10 bases map to TRBD2. The DNA of the CDR3 is TGTGCCAGCAGGGGCAGCGGGGGGGCGGTCGAGCAGTACTTC. Residues: CASRGSGGAVEQYF.